This TCR beta chain was recovered during a study of vaccination and CD4 T cells after COVID-19. Study information: Overlapping peptides covering the spike proteins of SARS-CoV-2, HCoV-NL63, HCoV-OC43 and HCoV-229E were added to stimulate cells.

Comment on this clonotype: Its specificity is unknown.

With the Oncomine TCR Beta short-read assay, DNA from cultured CD4+ T cells was sequenced. TCRdb re-analysed the PCR reads in MiXCR, keeping a single row per CDR3 protein. The table lists under 20,000 distinct CDR3 sequences, 40% to 55% of them singletons. CDR1 and CDR2 (germline): DFQATT, SNEGSKA (reference sequence). Trimming cost V 6 bases and J 2 bases; bases outside gene matches: 9. CDR3 length: 14 amino acids. The treatment: roughly 11-day PBMC culture with coronavirus spike peptide pools or control peptides (ViraFEST assay). These CD4+ T cells came from roughly 11-day cultures by negative selection.

The J gene is TRBJ2-5, the V gene TRBV20-1; 7 bases align to TRBD1. The sample here was CD4+ T cells from blood, cultured in vitro, taken after SARS-CoV-2 vaccination. The receptor was isolated from a human donor who had recovered from COVID-19. CDR3 amino acids: CSARPPGQQETQYF. The DNA of the CDR3 is TGCAGTGCGCGCCCTCCGGGACAGCAAGAGACCCAGTACTTC.